These T cell receptor beta chains were read from a single sample in a study of shared clonotypes between healthy human individuals. The method was immunoSEQ multiplex PCR; TCRdb's version includes in-frame clones alone and lacks a portion of them. Of nearly 600,000 clones listed, just under 97% were seen once; the top ten hold roughly 0.1%. Source material: naive CD8+ T cells sorted from blood. These receptors were collected from a woman aged 25 to 39 in good health. The CDR3 runs from the conserved cysteine through the conserved F or W. D genes are given only for firm matches. Clone size is stated in some rows and not others, as once, few, many or a class when expanded.

TRBJ1-1	TRBV11-2	NA	NA	TGTGCCAGCAGCTTTTCCACGAACACTGAAGCTTTCTTT	CASSFSTNTEAFF
TRBJ2-7	TRBV27	TRBD1	NA	TGTGCCAGCAGTTCCCCGGGACAGGGAAGCTCCTACGAGCAGTACTTC	CASSSPGQGSSYEQYF
TRBJ2-7	TRBV28	NA	once	TGTGCCAGCAGCCCGACAGGCTCCTACGAGCAGTACTTC	CASSPTGSYEQYF
TRBJ1-1	TRBV19	NA	NA	TGTGCCAGTAGTCCTCTTGAGGGGGTGAACACTGAAGCTTTCTTT	CASSPLEGVNTEAFF
TRBJ2-7	TRBV25-1	TRBD2	NA	TGTGCCAGCAGTGGGGGATTTAGCGGGAGGCCCTACGAGCAGTACTTC	CASSGGFSGRPYEQYF
TRBJ2-1	TRBV4-1	NA	NA	TGCGCCAGCAGCCACCATAAACTAGCTGGGTCCTACAATGAGCAGTTCTTC	CASSHHKLAGSYNEQFF
TRBJ2-1	TRBV9	NA	NA	TGTGCCAGCAGCGCGAACCCGGACAGAGAGACCTACAATGAGCAGTTCTTC	CASSANPDRETYNEQFF
TRBJ2-7	TRBV5-6	TRBD2	NA	TGTGCCAGCAGCTTGGGCAGGTACTATAGCGGGAGCTCCTACGAGCAGTACTTC	CASSLGRYYSGSSYEQYF
TRBJ2-7	TRBV28	NA	NA	TGTGCCAGCAGTTTCGACTTCTCCTACGAGCAGTACTTC	CASSFDFSYEQYF
TRBJ1-4	TRBV19	NA	once	TGTGCCAGTAGTATAGATGGTACGGATGAAAAACTGTTTTTT	CASSIDGTDEKLFF
TRBJ2-7	TRBV2	NA	NA	TGTGCCAGCAGTGAGGGTCCCGCACAGGGCCCCTACGAGCAGTACTTC	CASSEGPAQGPYEQYF
TRBJ1-5	TRBV5-8	NA	NA	TGTGCCAGCAGCTTGGATCCGGGAATCAATCAGCCCCAGCATTTT	CASSLDPGINQPQHF
TRBJ2-1	TRBV28	NA	once	TGTGCCAGCAGTGGGCTCTACAATGAGCAGTTCTTC	CASSGLYNEQFF
TRBJ2-7	TRBV29-1	NA	NA	TGCAGCGTGGCAGGGGGCGATCTAGCGGGAACCTACGAGCAGTACTTC	CSVAGGDLAGTYEQYF
TRBJ1-5	TRBV6-6	NA	NA	TGTGCCAGCACCGACGATAGGGGAGGACAGCCCCAGCATTTT	CASTDDRGGQPQHF
TRBJ1-1	TRBV19	NA	few	TGTGCCAGTAGTCTAGGGGCGGATTTGAACACTGAAGCTTTCTTT	CASSLGADLNTEAFF
TRBJ1-4	TRBV7-6	NA	NA	TGTGCCAGCAGCTTAACCGGGAGTGGGGAAAAACTGTTTTTT	CASSLTGSGEKLFF
TRBJ1-4	TRBV20-1	NA	NA	TGCAGTGCAGAGGGACACCAACTGTTTTTT	CSAEGHQLFF
TRBJ2-1	TRBV4-1	TRBD2	NA	TGCGCCAGCAGCCAAGACCCCAGCGGGAGGGCCAATGAGCAGTTCTTC	CASSQDPSGRANEQFF
TRBJ1-6	TRBV7-9	TRBD1	NA	TGTGCCAGCAGCATACGTCCGGGACAGGGGGCGTATTCACCCCTCCACTTT	CASSIRPGQGAYSPLHF
TRBJ2-5	TRBV10-1	TRBD2	NA	TGCGCCAGCAGTGACCCGACTAGCGGGGAAGAGACCCAGTACTTC	CASSDPTSGEETQYF
TRBJ1-4	TRBV15	NA	NA	TGTGCCACCAGTCAGGCAACGGGGCTGTTTTTT	CATSQATGLFF
TRBJ2-7	TRBV28	TRBD2	NA	TGTGCCAGCAGTGGGACTAGGGGTTACGAGCAGTACTTC	CASSGTRGYEQYF
TRBJ2-1	TRBV27	TRBD1	NA	TGTGCCAGCAGTCTTCGGACAGGGGGCTGGAATGAGCAGTTCTTC	CASSLRTGGWNEQFF
TRBJ2-1	TRBV27	NA	NA	TGTGCCAGCAGCGGTAGCGGTGAGCAGTTCTTC	CASSGSGEQFF
TRBJ2-1	TRBV4-1	TRBD2	NA	TGCGCCAGCAGCCACACTAGCGATGAGCAGTTCTTC	CASSHTSDEQFF
TRBJ2-3	TRBV2	TRBD2	NA	TGTGCCAGCAGTGGTGTCGGACTAGCGGGAGGAGTCGGCACAGATACGCAGTATTTT	CASSGVGLAGGVGTDTQYF
TRBJ2-1	TRBV5-1	NA	NA	TGCGCCAGCAGCTTGTTTAAGGGGGGTAGCTACAATGAGCAGTTCTTC	CASSLFKGGSYNEQFF
TRBJ2-1	TRBV27	TRBD1	NA	TGTGCCAGCAGTTTTGGGACAGGGTACGATGAGCAGTTCTTC	CASSFGTGYDEQFF
TRBJ2-1	TRBV4-1	NA	NA	TGCGCCAGCAGCCTCGGGGGTGGGCGGGGAACTTACAATGAGCAGTTCTTC	CASSLGGGRGTYNEQFF
TRBJ1-2	TRBV2	NA	NA	TGTGCCAGCAGTGAGGTCGGTTTGTGGCGGGGAATAAGATATGGCTACACCTTC	CASSEVGLWRGIRYGYTF
TRBJ2-5	TRBV4-1	NA	NA	TGCGCCAGCAGCCAAGGATCGGATTCGGGGACCCAGTACTTC	CASSQGSDSGTQYF
TRBJ1-5	TRBV19	TRBD1	NA	TGTGCCAGTATCCTTCCCGGGACAGGGGCCGGTCAGCCCCAGCATTTT	CASILPGTGAGQPQHF
TRBJ2-7	TRBV27	TRBD1	NA	TGTGCCAGCAGTATCGGGACAGAATCCTACGAGCAGTACTTC	CASSIGTESYEQYF
TRBJ1-2	TRBV6-4	NA	NA	TGTGCCAGCAGTGATGGGGGTGCGGCCTATGGCTACACCTTC	CASSDGGAAYGYTF
TRBJ2-1	TRBV7-9	TRBD1	NA	TGTGCCAGCAGCTCGCCGGCGACAGGGGATAATGAGCAGTTCTTC	CASSSPATGDNEQFF
TRBJ2-1	TRBV10-1	NA	NA	TGCGCCAGGCCCTTAGGACAGCCTATCTCCTACAATGAGCAGTTCTTC	CARPLGQPISYNEQFF
TRBJ1-2	TRBV10-3	NA	NA	TGTGCCATCAGTGAGGGGGCTTATGGCTACACCTTC	CAISEGAYGYTF
TRBJ2-2	TRBV2	TRBD2	NA	TGTGCCAGCAGTGATAGGCTAGCGGGAGCGGACACCGGGGAGCTGTTTTTT	CASSDRLAGADTGELFF
TRBJ1-1	TRBV5-1	TRBD1	NA	TGCGCCAGCAGCACCCTAGGACAGGGTTCGTCTGAAGCTTTCTTT	CASSTLGQGSSEAFF
TRBJ2-1	TRBV5-1	TRBD2	once	TGCGCCAGCAGCTTCACTTTAGCGGGAGCCCCCTACAATGAGCAGTTCTTC	CASSFTLAGAPYNEQFF
TRBJ2-1	TRBV5-4	TRBD2	NA	TGTGCCAGCAGCATGGTCACTAGCGGGGTTTACAATGAGCAGTTCTTC	CASSMVTSGVYNEQFF
TRBJ2-3	TRBV15	TRBD2	NA	TGTGCCACCGCGTCGCGGGAGCACGATACGCAGTATTTT	CATASREHDTQYF
TRBJ2-5	TRBV5-1	NA	few	TGCGCCAGCAGCTTGGTTAGCGTATCTGCAGAAGAGACCCAGTACTTC	CASSLVSVSAEETQYF
TRBJ1-5	TRBV4-1	NA	NA	TGCGCCAGCAGCCAAGAAGAGTCTGGGCCCCAGCATTTT	CASSQEESGPQHF
TRBJ1-1	TRBV5-4	NA	few	TGTGCCAGCAGCTTGGAGCTGGGCGGGGGTGAAGCTTTCTTT	CASSLELGGGEAFF
TRBJ2-7	TRBV27	NA	NA	TGTGCCAGCAGTTTATCGGCAGGGACACCTATCTACGAGCAGTACTTC	CASSLSAGTPIYEQYF
TRBJ2-1	TRBV27	NA	NA	TGTGCCAGCAGATCAGGGTTCAGCGAGCAGTTCTTC	CASRSGFSEQFF
TRBJ2-3	TRBV28	NA	once	TGTGCCAGCCGCTCCGGATTTAGCGCCACACGCACAGATACGCAGTATTTT	CASRSGFSATRTDTQYF
TRBJ2-1	TRBV5-6	TRBD2	NA	TGTGCCAGCAGCCCAGGGACTAGCGGGAGGTTTGAGCAGTTCTTC	CASSPGTSGRFEQFF
TRBJ2-1	TRBV2	NA	NA	TGTGCCGGTGCCCCAAGGGCCTACAATGAGCAGTTCTTC	CAGAPRAYNEQFF
TRBJ1-2	TRBV2	NA	once	TGTGCCAGCAGTGAAGCGCTGGATTTCGGCTACACCTTC	CASSEALDFGYTF
TRBJ1-2	TRBV28	NA	NA	TGTGCCAGCAGTTCTGGGTACGAGGGCAGATATGGCTACACCTTC	CASSSGYEGRYGYTF
TRBJ1-3	TRBV13	TRBD1	NA	TGTGCCAGCAGCTCAGGGGGCTTTGGAAACACCATATATTTT	CASSSGGFGNTIYF
TRBJ2-1	TRBV2	TRBD2	NA	TGTGCCAGCAGGGCGGGAGGGGCTTACAATGAGCAGTTCTTC	CASRAGGAYNEQFF
TRBJ2-7	TRBV27	TRBD2	NA	TGTGCCAGCAGTTTAAGTTCGTCTAGCGGGAGGGGTGGGCAGTACTTC	CASSLSSSSGRGGQYF
TRBJ2-1	TRBV9	NA	NA	TGTGCCAGCAGCGTAGTCGCGGTGAGCTCCTACAATGAGCAGTTCTTC	CASSVVAVSSYNEQFF
TRBJ2-3	TRBV27	NA	NA	TGTGCCAGCAGTGCGTATCTCACAGATACGCAGTATTTT	CASSAYLTDTQYF
TRBJ2-1	TRBV5-1	TRBD1	NA	TGCGCCAGCAGCTCGGACAGGGGGAACGCCTACAATGAGCAGTTCTTC	CASSSDRGNAYNEQFF